This T cell receptor beta chain was retrieved from a study of early stage breast cancer tumors. The study, taken as a whole, reports: Commonly generated sequences made up most enriched TCRB sequences shared between patients. Compared with adjacent normal breast tissue, tumors showed around 2.7-fold greater T cell density and higher clonality.

Germline V gene sequence: CDR1 MGHDK, CDR2 SYGVNS. V lost 6 bases, J lost 0 bases, and 15 bases lay in between. This CDR3 is built from 16 residues. As regards this clone: Its antigen remains unknown.

Clones were read by immunoSEQ multiplex PCR, and TCRdb kept only the in-frame ones, dropping some. The sample holds fewer than 75,000 clones, about 83% seen once. The receptor's source is a person aged 30 to 39 with breast cancer. The chain carries TRBV25-1 and TRBJ1-3; perhaps TRBD1 as D (6 bases). Sequencing was performed on blood. DNA of the CDR3: TGTGCCAGCAGAGTTGGAAGGGGGAACTCTGGAAACACCATATATTTT. Protein: CASRVGRGNSGNTIYF.